The 28 T cell receptor beta chains given below trace back to one sample, sequenced in a study of lymphopenia after photon versus proton radiotherapy. Produced via immunoSEQ multiplex PCR; TCRdb's table is partial and in-frame only. Of approximately 30,000 clones detected, around 81% appear once; the ten largest clones hold under 35%. Sequenced here: peripheral blood, sampled from a patient treated with photon-based radiotherapy. The origin of the receptors is a man between 50 and 59 years old with gastric cancer.

The V call is TRBV27, the J call TRBJ2-7; 8 bases align to TRBD2. Germline CDR1 MNHEY, CDR2 SMNVEV (reference sequence). With V trimmed by 5 bases and J by 4 bases, 13 bases remained unmatched. The CDR3 has 16 amino acids. The CDR3 DNA follows: TGTGCCAGCAGTGTCCCCGGGACTAGGGGGAAGTACGAGCAGTACGTC. Protein sequence: CASSVPGTRGKYEQYV.

The V and J genes are TRBV20-1 and TRBJ2-3; no clear D. Trimming took 0 bases from V and 10 from J, leaving 8 bases between them. The length of the CDR3 is 11 residues. Germline assignment: CDR1 DFQATT and CDR2 SNEGSKA (reference sequence). The CDR3 region is CSARDKVPQYF. CDR3 DNA sequence: TGCAGTGCTAGAGACAAAGTACCGCAGTATTTT.

The J gene is TRBJ2-1, the V gene TRBV5-1, with 11 bases identical to TRBD2. Trimming removed 4 bases from V and 4 bases from J; junction bases left unmatched: 4. Germline V gene sequence: CDR1 SGHRS, CDR2 YFSETQ. The CDR3 is 15 residues long. The CDR3 sequence is CASSTSGGAYNEQFF. CDR3 nucleotides: TGCGCCAGCAGCACTAGCGGGGGAGCTTACAATGAGCAGTTCTTC.

V and J are TRBV12-2 and TRBJ2-7; TRBD1, the table's D call, lacks a check against the DNA. TRBV12-2 is listed as a pseudogene. This CDR3 comprises 15 residues. The CDR3 region is CASRPVWTGSYEQYF. As DNA, the CDR3 is TGTGCAAGTCGCCCGGTATGGACAGGATCCTACGAGCAGTACTTC.

This rearrangement joins TRBV11-2 to TRBJ2-7; D is ambiguous. CDR3 length: 14 amino acids. The V end lost 0 bases, the J end lost 6 bases, and 12 bases lay between the germline ends. From germline, CDR1 is SGHAT and CDR2 FQNNGV. CDR3 in DNA: TGTGCCAGCAGCTTAGATGTGTGGGGATCCGAGCAGTACTTC. It codes for CASSLDVWGSEQYF.

The chain is built from TRBV19 and TRBJ2-6; D uncertain. The V end was cut by 9 bases, the J end by 0 bases, with 9 bases between. The germline gives CDR1 LNHDA, CDR2 SQIVND (reference sequence). The CDR3 totals 14 residues. CDR3 sequence (DNA): TGTGCCAGGCTCAGCACCTCTGGGGCCAACGTCCTGACTTTC. Its translation is CARLSTSGANVLTF.

This clone was picked up a small number of times. The genes are TRBV29-1 and TRBJ2-5, with D possibly matching TRBD2 (5 bases). Germline loops: CDR1 SQVTM, CDR2 ANQGSEA. The CDR3 length is 11 residues. V was shortened by 2 bases and J by 5 bases, with 6 bases between the two germline ends. The DNA of the CDR3 is TGCAGCGTTGAACCGGGGGAGACCCAGTACTTC. This sequence encodes CSVEPGETQYF.

CDR3 in amino acids: CASSLRGYNSPLHF. The CDR3 nucleotides are TGTGCCAGCAGCTTAAGGGGTTATAATTCACCCCTCCACTTT. This rearrangement joins TRBV7-2 to TRBJ1-6; perhaps TRBD1 as D (5 bases). The germline gives CDR1 SGHTA, CDR2 FQGNSA. This CDR3 has 14 residues. V was trimmed by 2 bases and J by 4 bases, leaving 6 bases between them.

The chain combines TRBV6-1 with TRBJ2-7; no clear D. Looked up from germline, CDR1 is MNHNS and CDR2 is SASEGT. Trimming removed 3 bases at V and 6 bases at J, with 12 bases between. There are 13 residues in the CDR3. The CDR3 sequence is CASSELMVGEQYF. The CDR3 DNA reads TGTGCCAGCAGTGAGTTGATGGTGGGCGAGCAGTACTTC.

The chain carries TRBV6-1 and TRBJ2-3; a possible D gene is TRBD1 (5 bases). Germline-derived CDR1 and CDR2 are MNHNS and SASEGT. The CDR3 has 14 residues. Trimming shortened V by 3 bases and J by 4 bases, and 11 bases separated the two germline ends. Here the CDR3 reads CASSEAGMADTQYF. Here the CDR3 DNA reads TGTGCCAGCAGTGAGGCAGGGATGGCAGATACGCAGTATTTT.

The rearrangement links TRBV10-3 to TRBJ2-3; the match to TRBD2 covers 8 bases. Germline lookup yields CDR1 ENHRY and CDR2 SYGVKD. The J segment lost 2 bases and the V segment lost 3 bases, leaving 1 base of the junction unmatched. There are 14 residues in the CDR3. The DNA of the CDR3 is TGTGCCATCAGTGACGGGGGGGCCACAGATACGCAGTATTTT. This gives the protein CAISDGGATDTQYF.

CDR3 nucleotide sequence: TGTGCCAGCAGCAGCGGGGGGAGCCGCAACGAGCAGTACTTC. It codes for CASSSGGSRNEQYF. The rearrangement links TRBV6-5 to TRBJ2-7; 9 bases fit TRBD2. V shed 6 bases and J 5 bases; nucleotides not matched to a gene: 8. The CDR3 is 14 residues long. Germline-derived CDR1 and CDR2 are MNHEY and SVGAGI.

The CDR3 DNA sequence: TGTGCCAGCAGCGAGGACAGGGCAGAGACCCAGTACTTC. Translating it yields CASSEDRAETQYF. The V and J genes are TRBV5-6 and TRBJ2-5; TRBD1 matches 8 bases. V was clipped by 4 bases and J by 4 bases; unmatched bases: 3. CDR3 size: 13 residues. Looked up from germline, CDR1 is SGHDT and CDR2 is YYEEEE.

This sequence joins TRBV5-1 and TRBJ2-2; D is unclear. Germline V gene sequence: CDR1 SGHRS, CDR2 YFSETQ. This CDR3 has 17 amino acids. The V end was cut by 0 bases, the J end by 0 bases, with 12 bases between. The CDR3 sequence is CASSLEPRYANTGELFF. CDR3 coding DNA: TGCGCCAGCAGCTTGGAACCGAGATACGCGAACACCGGGGAGCTGTTTTTT.

This chain connects TRBV19 to TRBJ1-5; D possibly corresponds to TRBD1 (5 bases). Germline CDR1 and CDR2: LNHDA and SQIVND (reference sequence). The CDR3 loop spans 15 amino acids. V was cut by 7 bases and J by 1 base, with 14 bases left in between. In DNA form, the CDR3 reads TGTGCCAGTACCAATTCTAGGACAAGCAATCAGCCCCAGCATTTT. Protein product: CASTNSRTSNQPQHF.

The chain combines TRBV11-2 with TRBJ1-6; the D is unclear. CDR1 is SGHAT and CDR2 is FQNNGV in the germline V gene. Trimming removed 2 bases from V and 7 bases from J, with 6 bases in between. The CDR3 is 13 residues long. CDR3 DNA sequence: TGTGCCAGCAGCTTAATGAAAAATTCACCCCTCCACTTT. The encoded protein is CASSLMKNSPLHF.

This chain connects TRBV5-4 to TRBJ1-1; the match to TRBD1 covers 9 bases. Germline assignment: CDR1 SGHNT and CDR2 YYREEE (reference sequence). This CDR3 comprises 16 residues. Unmatched junction bases numbered 11, after V lost 4 bases and J lost 4 bases. CDR3 DNA: TGTGCCAGCAGCAGATGGCCCGGGACAGGGATCACTGAAGCTTTCTTT. Its translation is CASSRWPGTGITEAFF. Full variable domain (rest looked up from reference TRBV5-4 and TRBJ1-1): ETGVTQSPTHLIKTRGQQVTLRCSSQSGHNTVSWYQQALGQGPQFIFQYYREEENGRGNFPPRFSGLQFPNYSSELNVNALELDDSALYLCASSRWPGTGITEAFFGQGTRLTVV.

The V and J genes are TRBV2 and TRBJ1-5; no firm D call. Germline loops: CDR1 SNHLY, CDR2 FYNNEI. CDR3 size: 16 residues. V dropped 5 bases and J dropped 0 bases, with 14 bases sitting between them. The CDR3 sequence: CASSTDGIYSNQPQHF. CDR3 DNA: TGTGCCAGCAGTACCGACGGAATCTATAGCAATCAGCCCCAGCATTTT.

V and J are TRBV6-5 and TRBJ2-5; TRBD1 matches 8 bases. J gave up 2 bases and V 3 bases, and 8 bases lay outside the gene matches. CDR3 length: 16 amino acids. CDR1 is MNHEY and CDR2 is SVGAGI in the germline V gene. The CDR3 sequence: CASSYVVGTGQETQYF. The CDR3 coding sequence is TGTGCCAGCAGTTATGTGGTTGGGACAGGACAAGAGACCCAGTACTTC.

The chain uses TRBV6-6 and TRBJ2-7; D unclear. The germline CDR1 and CDR2 sequences are MNHNY and SVGAGI (reference sequence). V was cut by 7 bases and J by 7 bases, with 20 bases left in between. The CDR3 is 14 amino acids. Here the CDR3 reads CASTDARPYAEQYF. CDR3 sequence (DNA): TGTGCCAGCACCGATGCTCGTCCCTACGCGGAGCAGTACTTC.

In its sample, this clone was seen once. The chain is built from TRBV27 and TRBJ2-7; D remains ambiguous. Germline-derived CDR1 and CDR2 are MNHEY and SMNVEV (reference sequence). The CDR3 loop spans 13 amino acids. V lost 4 bases to trimming and J lost 9 bases, with 16 bases between them. CDR3 amino acids: CASSSSILRGQYF. Here the CDR3 DNA reads TGTGCCAGCAGTTCCAGCATCCTACGAGGGCAGTACTTC.

This clone occurred once. This sequence joins TRBV2 and TRBJ1-1; a possible D gene is TRBD1 (6 bases). The ends were cut back, 5 bases at V and 2 bases at J, with 9 bases in the middle. CDR1 is SNHLY, CDR2 FYNNEI, per germline. The CDR3 covers 13 residues. Here the CDR3 DNA reads TGTGCCAGCAGTTCGGACAGCAACACTGAAGCTTTCTTT. Translating gives CASSSDSNTEAFF.

The genes are TRBV7-2 and TRBJ2-2; 7 nucleotides agree with TRBD2. This CDR3 is built from 12 residues. The J segment lost 5 bases and the V segment lost 6 bases, leaving 0 bases of the junction unmatched. CDR1 is SGHTA and CDR2 is FQGNSA in the germline V gene. Here the CDR3 reads CASRGGTGELFF. The CDR3, as DNA: TGTGCCAGCAGGGGGGGGACCGGGGAGCTGTTTTTT.

This rearrangement joins TRBV19 to TRBJ2-2, with D unclear. CDR1 LNHDA and CDR2 SQIVND come from the germline V gene (reference sequence). V dropped 7 bases and J dropped 4 bases, with 7 bases sitting between them. CDR3 length: 12 amino acids. The DNA of the CDR3 is TGTGCCAGTATTTATCGCACCGGGGAGCTGTTTTTT. Protein sequence: CASIYRTGELFF.

By share, this clone ranks as medium-sized. This chain uses TRBV7-3 with TRBJ2-1; D possibly matches TRBD1 or TRBD2 (6 bases each). Germline values: CDR1 SGHTA, CDR2 FQGTGA. V was shortened by 1 base and J by 5 bases, with 12 bases between the two germline ends. This CDR3 is 15 amino acids long. CDR3 DNA: TGTGCCAGCAGCTTAATAGCAGGGGAGGACAATGAGCAGTTCTTC. Protein sequence: CASSLIAGEDNEQFF.

V usage is TRBV10-3 and J usage is TRBJ2-2; no firm D call. The CDR3 totals 12 residues. Trimming left V 6 bases short and J 4 bases short, with 6 bases between. The germline CDR1 and CDR2 sequences are ENHRY and SYGVKD. The CDR3 sequence: CAIRAITGELFF. CDR3 DNA: TGTGCCATCAGGGCCATCACCGGGGAGCTGTTTTTT.

The chain has TRBV18 and TRBJ2-1; D is undetermined. Germline V lookup: CDR1 KGHSH, CDR2 LQKENI. The V end was cut by 3 bases, the J end by 0 bases, with 6 bases between. The CDR3 runs 14 residues. In DNA form, the CDR3 reads TGTGCCAGCTCACCCCTTAGCTCCTACAATGAGCAGTTCTTC. Translation: CASSPLSSYNEQFF.

The V call is TRBV7-9, the J call TRBJ2-7; 7 nucleotides align to TRBD2. There are 15 residues in the CDR3. Germline lookup yields CDR1 SEHNR and CDR2 FQNEAQ (reference sequence). After removal of 2 bases from V and 1 base from J, the junction contained 5 bases not matched to a gene. The CDR3 nucleotides are TGTGCCAGCAGCTTATGGGGAGGGCGGTCCTACGAGCAGTACGTC. Its translation: CASSLWGGRSYEQYV.